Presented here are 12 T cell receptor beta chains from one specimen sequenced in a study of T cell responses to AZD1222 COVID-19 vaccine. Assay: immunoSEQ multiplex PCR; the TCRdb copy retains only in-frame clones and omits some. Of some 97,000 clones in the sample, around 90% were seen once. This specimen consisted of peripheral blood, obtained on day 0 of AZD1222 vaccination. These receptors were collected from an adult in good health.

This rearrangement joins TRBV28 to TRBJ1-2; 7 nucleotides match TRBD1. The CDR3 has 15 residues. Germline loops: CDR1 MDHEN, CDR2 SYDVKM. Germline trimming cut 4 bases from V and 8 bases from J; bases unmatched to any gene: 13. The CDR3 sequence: CASSWEIGQAGGYTF. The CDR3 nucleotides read TGTGCCAGCAGTTGGGAAATCGGACAGGCTGGGGGCTACACCTTC.

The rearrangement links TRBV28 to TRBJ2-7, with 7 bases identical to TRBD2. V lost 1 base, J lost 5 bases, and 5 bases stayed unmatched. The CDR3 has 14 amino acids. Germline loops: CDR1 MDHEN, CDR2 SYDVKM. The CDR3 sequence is CASSLSARGNEQYF. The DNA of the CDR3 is TGTGCCAGCAGTTTATCCGCGCGGGGGAACGAGCAGTACTTC.

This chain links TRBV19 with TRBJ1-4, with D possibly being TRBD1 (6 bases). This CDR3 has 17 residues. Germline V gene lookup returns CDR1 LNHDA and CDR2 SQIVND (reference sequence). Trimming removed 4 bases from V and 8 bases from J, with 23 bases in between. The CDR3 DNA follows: TGTGCCAGTAGTACGAACCTCCGGGACACCCGAGAAGAAAAACTGTTTTTT. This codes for CASSTNLRDTREEKLFF.

CDR3: CASSPLTGLNTEAFF. CDR3 DNA sequence: TGTGCCAGCAGCCCTTTGACAGGATTGAACACTGAAGCTTTCTTT. The chain combines TRBV7-9 with TRBJ1-1; possible D gene TRBD1, 6 bases. This CDR3 has 15 residues. V was cut by 5 bases and J by 0 bases, with 13 bases left in between. The germline V gene has CDR1 SEHNR and CDR2 FQNEAQ (reference sequence).

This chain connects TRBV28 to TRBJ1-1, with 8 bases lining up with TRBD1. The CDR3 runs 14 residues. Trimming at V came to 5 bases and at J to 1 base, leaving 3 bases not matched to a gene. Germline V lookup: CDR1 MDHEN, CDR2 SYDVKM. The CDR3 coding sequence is TGTGCCAGCAGTCCTGGGACAGGGAACACTGAAGCTTTCTTT. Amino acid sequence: CASSPGTGNTEAFF. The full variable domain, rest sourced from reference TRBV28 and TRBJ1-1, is DVKVTQSSRYLVKRTGEKVFLECVQDMDHENMFWYRQDPGLGLRLIYFSYDVKMKEKGDIPEGYSVSREKKERFSLILESASTNQTSMYLCASSPGTGNTEAFFGQGTRLTVV.

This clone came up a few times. This CDR3 is CASSLRANTEAFF. CDR3 sequence (DNA): TGTGCCAGCAGCCTCAGGGCGAACACTGAAGCTTTCTTT. The rearrangement joins TRBV7-2 to TRBJ1-1; a possible D gene is TRBD1 (5 bases). V lost 5 bases to trimming and J lost 1 base, with 8 bases between them. CDR1 and CDR2 (germline): SGHTA, FQGNSA. This CDR3 comprises 13 residues.

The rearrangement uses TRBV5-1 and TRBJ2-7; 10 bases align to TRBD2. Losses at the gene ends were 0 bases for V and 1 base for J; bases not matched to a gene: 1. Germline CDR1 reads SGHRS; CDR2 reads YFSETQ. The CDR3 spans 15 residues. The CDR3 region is CASSLALAGSYEQYF. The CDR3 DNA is TGCGCCAGCAGCTTGGCACTAGCGGGGTCCTACGAGCAGTACTTC.

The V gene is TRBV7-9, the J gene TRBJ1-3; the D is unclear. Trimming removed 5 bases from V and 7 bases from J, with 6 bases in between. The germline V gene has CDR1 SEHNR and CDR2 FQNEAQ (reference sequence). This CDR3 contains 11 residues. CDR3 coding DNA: TGTGCCAGCAGCCCCGTTAACACCATATATTTT. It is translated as CASSPVNTIYF.

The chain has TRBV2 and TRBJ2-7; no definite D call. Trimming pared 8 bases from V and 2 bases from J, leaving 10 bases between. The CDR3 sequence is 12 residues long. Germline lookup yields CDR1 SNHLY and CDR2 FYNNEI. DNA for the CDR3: TGTGCCAGCTCATTTACGACCTACGAGCAGTACTTC. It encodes CASSFTTYEQYF.

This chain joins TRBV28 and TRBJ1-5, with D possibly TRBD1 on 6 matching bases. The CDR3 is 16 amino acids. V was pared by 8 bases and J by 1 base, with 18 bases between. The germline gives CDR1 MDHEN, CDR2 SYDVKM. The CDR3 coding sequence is TGTGCCAGCCAATTTCCAGGGGTCCGAAGCAATCAGCCCCAGCATTTT. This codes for CASQFPGVRSNQPQHF.

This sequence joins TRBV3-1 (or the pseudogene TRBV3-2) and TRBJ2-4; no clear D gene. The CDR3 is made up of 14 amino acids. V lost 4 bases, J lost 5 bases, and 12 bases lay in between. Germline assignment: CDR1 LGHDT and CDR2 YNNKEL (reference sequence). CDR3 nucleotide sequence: TGTGCCAGCAGCCTGGCGGCGGCCGAAAACATTCAGTACTTC. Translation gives CASSLAAAENIQYF.

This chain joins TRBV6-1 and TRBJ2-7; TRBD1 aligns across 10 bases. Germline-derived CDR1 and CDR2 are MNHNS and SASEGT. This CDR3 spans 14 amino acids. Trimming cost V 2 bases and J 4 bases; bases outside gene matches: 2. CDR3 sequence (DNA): TGTGCCAGCAGTGAATGGACAGGGGGTTACGAGCAGTACTTC. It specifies CASSEWTGGYEQYF.